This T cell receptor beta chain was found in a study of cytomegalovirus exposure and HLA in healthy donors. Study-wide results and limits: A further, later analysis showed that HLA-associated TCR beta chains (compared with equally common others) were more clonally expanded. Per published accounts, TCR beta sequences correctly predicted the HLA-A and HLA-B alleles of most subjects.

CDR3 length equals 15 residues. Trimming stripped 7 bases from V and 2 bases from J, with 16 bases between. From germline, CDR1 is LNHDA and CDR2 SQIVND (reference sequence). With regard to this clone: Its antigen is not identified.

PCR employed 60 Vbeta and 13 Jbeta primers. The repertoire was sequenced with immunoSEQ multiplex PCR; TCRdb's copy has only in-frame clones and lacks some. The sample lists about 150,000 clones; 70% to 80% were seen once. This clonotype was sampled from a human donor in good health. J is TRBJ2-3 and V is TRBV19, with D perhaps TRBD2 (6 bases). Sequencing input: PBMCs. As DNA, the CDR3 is TGTGCCAGTACCCCAGTGGGGGGTTACACAGATACGCAGTATTTT. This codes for CASTPVGGYTDTQYF. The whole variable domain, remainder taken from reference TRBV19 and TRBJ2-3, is DGGITQSPKYLFRKEGQNVTLSCEQNLNHDAMYWYRQDPGQGLRLIYYSQIVNDFQKGDIAEGYSVSREKKESFPLTVTSAQKNPTAFYLCASTPVGGYTDTQYFGPGTRLTVL.